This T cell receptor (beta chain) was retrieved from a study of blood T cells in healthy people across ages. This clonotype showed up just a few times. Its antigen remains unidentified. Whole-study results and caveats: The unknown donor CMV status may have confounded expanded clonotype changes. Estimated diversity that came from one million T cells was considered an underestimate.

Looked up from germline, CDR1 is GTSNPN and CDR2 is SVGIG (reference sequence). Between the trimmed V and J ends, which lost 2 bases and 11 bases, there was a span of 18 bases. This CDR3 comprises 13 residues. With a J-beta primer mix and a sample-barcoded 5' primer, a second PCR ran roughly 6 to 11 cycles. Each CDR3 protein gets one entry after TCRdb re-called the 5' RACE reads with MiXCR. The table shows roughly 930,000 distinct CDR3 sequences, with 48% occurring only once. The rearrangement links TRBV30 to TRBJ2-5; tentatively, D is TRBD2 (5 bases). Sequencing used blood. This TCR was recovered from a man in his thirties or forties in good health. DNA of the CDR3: TGTGCCTGGAGTCAGACGGGGTCGGGCTCGCAGTACTTC. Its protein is CAWSQTGSGSQYF.